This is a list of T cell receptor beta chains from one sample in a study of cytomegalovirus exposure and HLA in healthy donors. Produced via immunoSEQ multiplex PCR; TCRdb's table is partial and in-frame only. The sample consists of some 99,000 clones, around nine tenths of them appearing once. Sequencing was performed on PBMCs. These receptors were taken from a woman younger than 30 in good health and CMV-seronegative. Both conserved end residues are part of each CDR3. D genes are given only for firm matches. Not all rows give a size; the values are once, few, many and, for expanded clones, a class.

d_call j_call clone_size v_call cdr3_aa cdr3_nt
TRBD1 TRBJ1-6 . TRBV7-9 CASSRPTGGDPPLHF TGTGCCAGCAGCCGCCCCACAGGGGGCGATCCACCCCTCCACTTT
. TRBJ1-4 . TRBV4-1 CASSPGVPATNEKLFF TGCGCCAGCAGCCCGGGAGTCCCCGCAACTAATGAAAAACTGTTTTTT
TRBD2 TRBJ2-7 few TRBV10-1 CASSRRGGLHEQYF TGCGCCAGCAGTCGCCGGGGGGGCCTCCACGAGCAGTACTTC
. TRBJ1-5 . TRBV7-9 CASSPAEGNQPQHF TGTGCCAGCAGCCCGGCGGAGGGCAATCAGCCCCAGCATTTT
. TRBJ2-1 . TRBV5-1 CASSLGQRTYNEQFF TGCGCCAGCAGCTTGGGACAGCGAACCTACAATGAGCAGTTCTTC
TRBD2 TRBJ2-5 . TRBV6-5 CASSYGGAQYF TGTGCCAGCAGTTACGGGGGGGCCCAGTACTTC
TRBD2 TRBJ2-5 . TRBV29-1 CSVEWGGRLAGDRETQYF TGCAGCGTTGAATGGGGGGGGCGACTAGCGGGAGATCGGGAGACCCAGTACTTC
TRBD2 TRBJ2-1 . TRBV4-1 CASSQHGAGLAGGASYNEQFF TGCGCCAGCAGCCAACACGGAGCGGGACTAGCGGGAGGGGCCTCCTACAATGAGCAGTTCTTC
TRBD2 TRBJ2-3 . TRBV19 CASSPMGAGGGDTQYF TGTGCCAGTTCCCCAATGGGAGCGGGAGGAGGAGATACGCAGTATTTT
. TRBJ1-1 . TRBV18 CASSQDRTNTEAFF TGTGCCAGCTCACAGGACAGAACGAACACTGAAGCTTTCTTT
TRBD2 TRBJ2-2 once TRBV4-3 CASSRGEGWGDTGELFF TGCGCCAGCAGCCGTGGGGAGGGATGGGGGGACACCGGGGAGCTGTTTTTT
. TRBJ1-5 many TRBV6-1 CASSPSGSNQPQHF TGTGCCAGCAGTCCGTCAGGGTCCAATCAGCCCCAGCATTTT
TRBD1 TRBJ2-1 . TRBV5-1 CASSVRTGGLDNEQFF TGCGCCAGCAGCGTACGGACAGGGGGCCTGGACAATGAGCAGTTCTTC
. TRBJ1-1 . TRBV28 CASSFSLGVTGGMNTEAFF TGTGCCAGCAGTTTCTCCTTAGGGGTGACAGGAGGAATGAACACTGAAGCTTTCTTT
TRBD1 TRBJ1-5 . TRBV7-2 CASSLAPGQGAVNQPQHF TGTGCCAGCAGCTTAGCGCCGGGACAGGGGGCTGTCAATCAGCCCCAGCATTTT
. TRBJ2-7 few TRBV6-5 CATTDPPGYEQYF TGTGCCACGACCGACCCGCCGGGCTACGAGCAGTACTTC
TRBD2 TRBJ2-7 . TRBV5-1 CASRGLAGYEQYF TGCGCCAGCAGAGGACTAGCTGGATACGAGCAGTACTTC
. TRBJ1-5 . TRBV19 CASSIGLRLPQPQHF TGTGCCAGTAGTATAGGTCTCAGGTTACCGCAGCCCCAGCATTTT
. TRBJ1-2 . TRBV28 CASSRQEYGYTF TGTGCCAGCAGTCGACAGGAGTATGGCTACACCTTC
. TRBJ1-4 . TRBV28 CASRRDRATNEKLFF TGTGCCAGCAGGCGGGACCGTGCAACTAATGAAAAACTGTTTTTT
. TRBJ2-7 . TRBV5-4 CASSLYAGAGEQYF TGTGCCAGCAGCTTGTACGCCGGGGCGGGGGAGCAGTACTTC
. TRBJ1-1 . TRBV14 CASSQAGNEAFF TGTGCCAGCAGCCAAGCCGGGAATGAAGCTTTCTTT
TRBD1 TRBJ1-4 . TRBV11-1 CASSFGTGREKLFF TGTGCCAGCAGCTTTGGGACAGGAAGAGAAAAACTGTTTTTT